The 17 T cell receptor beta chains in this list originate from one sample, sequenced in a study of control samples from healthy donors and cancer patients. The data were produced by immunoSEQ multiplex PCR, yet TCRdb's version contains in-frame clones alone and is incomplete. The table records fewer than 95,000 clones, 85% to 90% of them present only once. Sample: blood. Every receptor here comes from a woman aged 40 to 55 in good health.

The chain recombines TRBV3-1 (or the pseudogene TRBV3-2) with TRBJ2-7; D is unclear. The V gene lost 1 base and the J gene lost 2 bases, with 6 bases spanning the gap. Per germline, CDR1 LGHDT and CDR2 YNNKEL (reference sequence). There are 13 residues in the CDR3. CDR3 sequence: CASSQVGTYEQYF. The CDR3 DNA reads TGTGCCAGCAGCCAAGTGGGGACCTACGAGCAGTACTTC.

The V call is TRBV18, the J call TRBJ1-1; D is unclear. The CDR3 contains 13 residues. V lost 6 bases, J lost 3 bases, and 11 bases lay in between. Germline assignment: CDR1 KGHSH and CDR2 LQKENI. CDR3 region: CASSLSQDTEAFF. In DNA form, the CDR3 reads TGTGCCAGCTCTTTATCGCAGGACACTGAAGCTTTCTTT.

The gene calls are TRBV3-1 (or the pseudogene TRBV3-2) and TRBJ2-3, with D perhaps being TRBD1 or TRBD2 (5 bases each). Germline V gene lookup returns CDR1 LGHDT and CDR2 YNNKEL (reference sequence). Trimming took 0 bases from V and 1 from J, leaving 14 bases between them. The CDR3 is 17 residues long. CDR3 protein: CASSQEARGLGTDTQYF. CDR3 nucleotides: TGTGCCAGCAGCCAAGAGGCTCGGGGCTTGGGCACAGATACGCAGTATTTT.

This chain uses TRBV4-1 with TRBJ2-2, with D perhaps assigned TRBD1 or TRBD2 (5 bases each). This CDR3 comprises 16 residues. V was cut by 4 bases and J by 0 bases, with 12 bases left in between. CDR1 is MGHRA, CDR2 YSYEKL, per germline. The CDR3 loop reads CASSLREQANTGELFF. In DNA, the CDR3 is TGCGCCAGCAGCCTCCGGGAACAGGCGAACACCGGGGAGCTGTTTTTT.

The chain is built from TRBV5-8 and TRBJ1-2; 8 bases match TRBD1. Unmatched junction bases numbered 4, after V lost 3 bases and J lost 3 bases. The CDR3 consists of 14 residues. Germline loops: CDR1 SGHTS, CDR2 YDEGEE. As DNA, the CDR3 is TGTGCCAGCAGCTGGGGACAGGTGGACTATGGCTACACCTTC. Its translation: CASSWGQVDYGYTF.

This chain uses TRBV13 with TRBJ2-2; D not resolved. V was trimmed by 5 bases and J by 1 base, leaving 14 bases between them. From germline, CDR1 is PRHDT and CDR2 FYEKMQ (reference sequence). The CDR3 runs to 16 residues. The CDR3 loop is CASSPQRTVNTGELFF. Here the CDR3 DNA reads TGTGCCAGCAGCCCACAACGGACGGTGAACACCGGGGAGCTGTTTTTT.

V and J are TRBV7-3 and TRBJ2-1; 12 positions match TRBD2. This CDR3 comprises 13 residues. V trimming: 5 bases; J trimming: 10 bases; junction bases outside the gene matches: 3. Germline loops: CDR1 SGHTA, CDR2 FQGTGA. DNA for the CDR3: TGTGCCAGCAGCCCCGGGACTAGCGGGGAGCAGTTCTTC. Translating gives CASSPGTSGEQFF.

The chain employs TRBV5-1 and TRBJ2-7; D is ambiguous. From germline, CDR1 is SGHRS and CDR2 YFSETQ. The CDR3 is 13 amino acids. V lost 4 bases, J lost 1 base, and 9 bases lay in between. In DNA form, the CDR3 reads TGCGCCAGCAGCCAATACCCTTCCTACGAGCAGTACTTC. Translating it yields CASSQYPSYEQYF.

CDR3 protein: CASSQNTGELFF. For the CDR3, the DNA is TGTGCCAGCAGTCAGAACACCGGGGAGCTGTTTTTT. V gene TRBV27 combines with J gene TRBJ2-2; D gene ambiguous. Looked up from germline, CDR1 is MNHEY and CDR2 is SMNVEV (reference sequence). The CDR3 is 12 residues long. The V end lost 5 bases, the J end lost 1 base, and 2 bases lay between the germline ends.

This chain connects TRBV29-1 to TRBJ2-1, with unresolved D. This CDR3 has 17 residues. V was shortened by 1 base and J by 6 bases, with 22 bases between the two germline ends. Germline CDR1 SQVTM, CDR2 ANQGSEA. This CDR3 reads CSVEADFGAPKFNEQFF. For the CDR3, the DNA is TGCAGCGTTGAAGCGGATTTCGGCGCACCGAAATTCAATGAGCAGTTCTTC.

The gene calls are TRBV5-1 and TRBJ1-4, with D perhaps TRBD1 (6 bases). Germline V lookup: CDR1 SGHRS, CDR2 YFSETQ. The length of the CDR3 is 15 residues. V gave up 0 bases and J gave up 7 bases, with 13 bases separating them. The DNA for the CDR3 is TGCGCCAGCAGCTTGGCGGGGGGGCTGGGTGAAAAACTGTTTTTT. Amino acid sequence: CASSLAGGLGEKLFF.

The CDR3 DNA reads as TGTGCCAGCAGTTTCCGGGGCTTCAACTCCTACGAGCAGTACTTC. Its translation: CASSFRGFNSYEQYF. The chain employs TRBV6-5 and TRBJ2-7, with D possibly called TRBD1 or TRBD2 (5 bases each). Per germline, CDR1 MNHEY and CDR2 SVGAGI. The CDR3 covers 15 residues. The V and J ends lost 4 bases and 0 bases respectively, with 13 bases between them.

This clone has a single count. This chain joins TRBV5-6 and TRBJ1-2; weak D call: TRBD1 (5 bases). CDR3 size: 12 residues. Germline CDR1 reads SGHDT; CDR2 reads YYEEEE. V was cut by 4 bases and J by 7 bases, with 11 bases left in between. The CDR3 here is CASSPRDGGYTF. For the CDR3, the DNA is TGTGCCAGCAGCCCCCGGGACGGTGGCTACACCTTC.

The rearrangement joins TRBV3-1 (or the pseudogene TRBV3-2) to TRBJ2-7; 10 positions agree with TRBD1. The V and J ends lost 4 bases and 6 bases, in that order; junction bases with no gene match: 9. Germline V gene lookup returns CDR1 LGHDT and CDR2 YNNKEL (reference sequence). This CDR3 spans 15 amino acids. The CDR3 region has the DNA TGTGCCAGCAGCCGTACCGGGACAGGGGTTGGCGAGCAGTACTTC. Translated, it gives CASSRTGTGVGEQYF.

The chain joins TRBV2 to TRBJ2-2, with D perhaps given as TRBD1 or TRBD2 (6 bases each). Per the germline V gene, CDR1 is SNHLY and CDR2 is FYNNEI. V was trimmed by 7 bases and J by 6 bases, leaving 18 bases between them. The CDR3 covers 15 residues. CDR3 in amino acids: CASTNLLGGAGELFF. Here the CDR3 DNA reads TGTGCCAGCACAAATTTATTGGGGGGCGCCGGGGAGCTGTTTTTT.

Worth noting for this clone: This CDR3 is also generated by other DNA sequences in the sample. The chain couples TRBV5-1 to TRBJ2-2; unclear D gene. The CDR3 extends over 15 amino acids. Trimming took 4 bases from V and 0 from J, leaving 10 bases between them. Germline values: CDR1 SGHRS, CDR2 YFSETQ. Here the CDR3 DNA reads TGCGCCAGCAGCCCAGGTCGCACGAACACCGGGGAGCTGTTTTTT. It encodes CASSPGRTNTGELFF.

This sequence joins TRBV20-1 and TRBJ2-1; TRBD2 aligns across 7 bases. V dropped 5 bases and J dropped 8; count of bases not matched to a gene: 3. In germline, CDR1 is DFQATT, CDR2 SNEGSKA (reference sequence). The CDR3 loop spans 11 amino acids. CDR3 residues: CSARRGDEQFF. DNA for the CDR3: TGCAGTGCTCGACGGGGGGATGAGCAGTTCTTC.